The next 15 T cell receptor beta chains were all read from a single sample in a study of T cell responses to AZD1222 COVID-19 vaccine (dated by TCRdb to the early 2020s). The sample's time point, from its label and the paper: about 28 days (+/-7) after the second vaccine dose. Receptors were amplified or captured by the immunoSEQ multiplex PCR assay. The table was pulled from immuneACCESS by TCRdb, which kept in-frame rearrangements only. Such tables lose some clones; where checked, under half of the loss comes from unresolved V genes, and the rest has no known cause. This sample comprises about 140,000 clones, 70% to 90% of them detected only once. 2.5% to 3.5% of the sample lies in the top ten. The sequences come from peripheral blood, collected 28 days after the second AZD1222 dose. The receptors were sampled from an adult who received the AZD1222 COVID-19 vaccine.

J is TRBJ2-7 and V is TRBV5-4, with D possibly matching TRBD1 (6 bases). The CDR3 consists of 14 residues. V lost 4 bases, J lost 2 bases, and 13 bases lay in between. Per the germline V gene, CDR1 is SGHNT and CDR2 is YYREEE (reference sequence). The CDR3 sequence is CASSISGTPYEQYF. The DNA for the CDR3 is TGTGCCAGCAGCATTTCCGGGACACCCTACGAGCAGTACTTC.

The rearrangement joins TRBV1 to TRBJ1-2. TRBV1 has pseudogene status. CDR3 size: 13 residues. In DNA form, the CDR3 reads TGCACCAGCAGCCAAGTCGATGGAGGGTGCTACACCTTC. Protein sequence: CTSSQVDGGCYTF.

The CDR3: CASIPLEQLGNSPLHF. The CDR3 DNA reads as TGCGCCAGCATCCCTCTGGAACAGCTGGGGAATTCACCCCTCCACTTT. The gene calls are TRBV10-2 and TRBJ1-6; no reliable D call. Trimming took off 7 bases at V and 7 bases at J, with 20 bases between the two ends. This CDR3 has 16 amino acids. CDR1 is WSHSY and CDR2 is SAAADI in the germline V gene.

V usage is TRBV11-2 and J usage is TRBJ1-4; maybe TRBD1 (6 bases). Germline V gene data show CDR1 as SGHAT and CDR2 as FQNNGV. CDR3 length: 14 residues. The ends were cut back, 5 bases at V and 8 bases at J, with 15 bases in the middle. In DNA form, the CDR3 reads TGTGCCAGCAGCGATAGCAGGGGTAGGGAAAAACTGTTTTTT. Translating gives CASSDSRGREKLFF.

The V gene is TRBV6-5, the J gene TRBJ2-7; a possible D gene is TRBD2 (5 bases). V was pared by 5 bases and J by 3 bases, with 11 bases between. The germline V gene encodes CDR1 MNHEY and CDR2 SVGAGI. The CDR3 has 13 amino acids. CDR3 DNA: TGTGCCAGCAGTCAACCCGGGAACTACGAGCAGTACTTC. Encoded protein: CASSQPGNYEQYF.

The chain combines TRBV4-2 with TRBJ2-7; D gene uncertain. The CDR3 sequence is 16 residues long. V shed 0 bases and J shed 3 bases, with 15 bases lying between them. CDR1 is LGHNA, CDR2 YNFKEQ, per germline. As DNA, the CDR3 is TGTGCCAGCAGCCAAGACCACGGAACTTCCGACTACGAGCAGTACTTC. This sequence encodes CASSQDHGTSDYEQYF.

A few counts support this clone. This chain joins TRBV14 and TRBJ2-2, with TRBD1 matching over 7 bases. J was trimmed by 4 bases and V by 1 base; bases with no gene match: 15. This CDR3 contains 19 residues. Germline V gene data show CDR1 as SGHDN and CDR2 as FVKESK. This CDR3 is CASSQATGMGGATTGELFF. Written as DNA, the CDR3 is TGTGCCAGCAGCCAAGCGACAGGGATGGGTGGTGCGACCACCGGGGAGCTGTTTTTT.

The CDR3 DNA reads as TGTGCCAGCAGCTTAACGGAGGGTGTCACGCAGTATTTT. It specifies CASSLTEGVTQYF. This chain connects TRBV7-3 to TRBJ2-3; possibly TRBD2 for D (6 bases). The CDR3 covers 13 residues. V was cut by 0 bases and J by 9 bases, with 10 bases left in between. The germline V gene encodes CDR1 SGHTA and CDR2 FQGTGA.

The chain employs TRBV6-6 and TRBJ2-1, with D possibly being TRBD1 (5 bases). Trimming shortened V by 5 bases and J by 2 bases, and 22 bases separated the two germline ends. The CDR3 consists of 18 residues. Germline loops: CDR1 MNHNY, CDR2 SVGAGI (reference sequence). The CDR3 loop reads CASSPERPGIGPYNEQFF. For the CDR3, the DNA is TGTGCCAGCAGTCCGGAACGGCCAGGGATAGGCCCCTACAATGAGCAGTTCTTC.

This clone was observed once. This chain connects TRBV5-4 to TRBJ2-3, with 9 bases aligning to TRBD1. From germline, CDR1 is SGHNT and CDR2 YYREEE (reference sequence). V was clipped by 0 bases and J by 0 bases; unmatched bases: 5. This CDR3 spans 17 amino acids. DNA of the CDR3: TGTGCCAGCAGCTTGGGGGGACAGGGTCCCAGCACAGATACGCAGTATTTT. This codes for CASSLGGQGPSTDTQYF. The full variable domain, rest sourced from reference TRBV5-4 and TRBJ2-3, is ETGVTQSPTHLIKTRGQQVTLRCSSQSGHNTVSWYQQALGQGPQFIFQYYREEENGRGNFPPRFSGLQFPNYSSELNVNALELDDSALYLCASSLGGQGPSTDTQYFGPGTRLTVL.

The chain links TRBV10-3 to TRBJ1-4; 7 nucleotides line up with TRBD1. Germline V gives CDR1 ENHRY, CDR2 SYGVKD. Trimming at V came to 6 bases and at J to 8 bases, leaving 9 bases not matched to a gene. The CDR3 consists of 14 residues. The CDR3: CAIRSQGDSEKLFF. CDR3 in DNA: TGTGCCATCAGGTCCCAGGGGGATAGCGAAAAACTGTTTTTT.

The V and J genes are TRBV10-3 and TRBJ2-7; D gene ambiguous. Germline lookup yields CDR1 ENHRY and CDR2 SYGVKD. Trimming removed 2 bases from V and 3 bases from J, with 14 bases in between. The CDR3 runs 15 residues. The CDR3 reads CAISEGQVNDYEQYF. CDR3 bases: TGTGCCATCAGTGAGGGGCAGGTGAACGACTACGAGCAGTACTTC.

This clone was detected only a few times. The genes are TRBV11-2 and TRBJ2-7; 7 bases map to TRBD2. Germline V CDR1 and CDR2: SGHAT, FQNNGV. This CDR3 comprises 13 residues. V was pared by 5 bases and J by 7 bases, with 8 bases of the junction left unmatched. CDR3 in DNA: TGTGCCAGCAGCCCTAGCGGTCCGGGGGAGCAGTACTTC. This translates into CASSPSGPGEQYF.

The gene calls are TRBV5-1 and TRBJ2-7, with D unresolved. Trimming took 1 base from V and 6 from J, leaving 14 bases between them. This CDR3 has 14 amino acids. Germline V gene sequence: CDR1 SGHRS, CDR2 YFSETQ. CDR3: CASSLKLGLGEQYF. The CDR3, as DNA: TGCGCCAGCAGCTTGAAGCTGGGTCTCGGCGAGCAGTACTTC.

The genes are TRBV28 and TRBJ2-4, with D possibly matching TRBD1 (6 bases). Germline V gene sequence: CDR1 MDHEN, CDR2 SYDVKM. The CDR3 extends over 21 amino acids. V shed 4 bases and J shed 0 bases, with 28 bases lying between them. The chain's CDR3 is CASSSIQRTAGARRAKNIQYF. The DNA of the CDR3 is TGTGCCAGCAGTTCAATTCAACGGACAGCCGGTGCCAGACGAGCCAAAAACATTCAGTACTTC.